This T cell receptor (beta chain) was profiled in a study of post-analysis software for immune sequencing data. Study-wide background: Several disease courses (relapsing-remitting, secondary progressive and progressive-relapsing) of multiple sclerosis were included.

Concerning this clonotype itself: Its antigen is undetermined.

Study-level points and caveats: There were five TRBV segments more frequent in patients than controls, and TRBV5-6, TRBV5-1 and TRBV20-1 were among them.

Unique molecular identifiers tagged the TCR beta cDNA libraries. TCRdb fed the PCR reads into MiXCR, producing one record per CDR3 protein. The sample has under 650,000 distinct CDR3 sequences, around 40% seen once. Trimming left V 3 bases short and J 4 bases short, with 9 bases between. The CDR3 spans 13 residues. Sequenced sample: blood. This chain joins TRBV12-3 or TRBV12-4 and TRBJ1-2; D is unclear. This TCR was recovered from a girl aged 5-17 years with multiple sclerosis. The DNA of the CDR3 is TGTGCCAGCAGTTTTGAACACCGCTATGGCTACACCTTC. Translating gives CASSFEHRYGYTF.